Presented here are 10 T cell receptor beta chains from one specimen sequenced in a study of T cell responses to AZD1222 COVID-19 vaccine. Assay used: immunoSEQ multiplex PCR; TCRdb lists only in-frame clones, some missing. Found here are 180,000 or so clones, about 92% of them singletons; the top ten hold under 1.5%. The source material was peripheral blood, sampled 28 days after the second AZD1222 dose. Receptors originate from an adult who received the AZD1222 COVID-19 vaccine.

The chain is built from TRBV11-2 and TRBJ2-5; 7 nucleotides align to TRBD2. Trimming at V came to 5 bases and at J to 2 bases, leaving 11 bases not matched to a gene. Germline V CDR1 and CDR2: SGHAT, FQNNGV. The CDR3 has 16 amino acids. CDR3 loop: CASSARWAGVQETQYF. The CDR3 nucleotides read TGTGCCAGCAGCGCCCGTTGGGCGGGGGTTCAAGAGACCCAGTACTTC.

This clone was found once. The genes are TRBV30 and TRBJ2-1, with D unclear. Germline loops: CDR1 GTSNPN, CDR2 SVGIG (reference sequence). CDR3 length equals 12 residues. Trimming removed 7 bases at V and 2 bases at J, with 9 bases between. CDR3 residues: CASRLTYNEQFF. For the CDR3, the DNA is TGTGCCTCCAGGTTAACCTACAATGAGCAGTTCTTC. Based on the CDR3 plus reference TRBV30 and TRBJ2-1, the full variable domain is SQTIHQWPATLVQPVGSPLSLECTVEGTSNPNLYWYRQAAGRGLQLLFYSVGIGQISSEVPQNLSASRPQDRQFILSSKKLLLSDSGFYLCASRLTYNEQFFGPGTRLTVL.

This clone was counted a few times. The chain recombines TRBV28 with TRBJ2-5; 9 bases fit TRBD2. CDR3 length: 16 amino acids. J lost 5 bases, V lost 7 bases, and 14 bases had no gene match. Germline V lookup: CDR1 MDHEN, CDR2 SYDVKM. Here the CDR3 reads CASTGGVGTSFETQYF. As DNA, the CDR3 is TGTGCCAGCACAGGAGGAGTTGGGACTAGCTTTGAGACCCAGTACTTC. Variable domain in full (rest from reference TRBV28 and TRBJ2-5): DVKVTQSSRYLVKRTGEKVFLECVQDMDHENMFWYRQDPGLGLRLIYFSYDVKMKEKGDIPEGYSVSREKKERFSLILESASTNQTSMYLCASTGGVGTSFETQYFGPGTRLLVL.

The V and J genes are TRBV30 and TRBJ1-4; D is perhaps TRBD1 (6 bases). The germline V and J ends were trimmed by 5 bases and 6 bases, with 19 bases remaining between them. From germline, CDR1 is GTSNPN and CDR2 SVGIG (reference sequence). This CDR3 has 15 amino acids. The CDR3 DNA follows: TGTGCCTGGGGGGGGCGATCCGGCGGTCATGAAAAACTGTTTTTT. Protein sequence: CAWGGRSGGHEKLFF.

The CDR3 DNA follows: TGTGCCAGCAGCCAAGGTTCGGCCCCCTTGGACAATGAGCAGTTCTTC. Residues: CASSQGSAPLDNEQFF. The rearrangement links TRBV3-1 (or the pseudogene TRBV3-2) to TRBJ2-1; D unclear. V was clipped by 1 base and J by 5 bases, with 15 bases between them. Germline CDR1 is LGHDT and CDR2 is YNNKEL (reference sequence). CDR3 length equals 16 residues.

The chain has TRBV12-3 or TRBV12-4 and TRBJ1-4; no firm D call. There are 12 residues in the CDR3. The V and J ends lost 6 bases and 14 bases respectively, with 16 bases between them. The chain's CDR3 is CASRAGKEGLFF. CDR3 bases: TGTGCCAGCAGGGCCGGGAAAGAAGGCCTGTTTTTT.

The chain carries TRBV29-1 and TRBJ1-2, with D unresolved. Trimming shortened V by 7 bases and J by 3 bases, and 18 bases separated the two germline ends. Germline V CDR1 and CDR2: SQVTM, ANQGSEA. CDR3 length: 14 amino acids. CDR3 loop: CSARRVSGDYGYTF. Written as DNA, the CDR3 is TGCAGCGCCCGTCGAGTCTCCGGGGACTATGGCTACACCTTC.

This clone showed up many times. This chain links TRBV6-5 with TRBJ2-1; D unclear. Germline loops: CDR1 MNHEY, CDR2 SVGAGI. The V end was cut by 2 bases, the J end by 8 bases, with 4 bases between. This CDR3 comprises 11 residues. The CDR3 is CASSYIDEQFF. The CDR3 bases are TGTGCCAGCAGTTACATCGATGAGCAGTTCTTC.

As DNA, the CDR3 is TGTGCCAGCAGCCAGCTTAGGGGGGGCCGTGTCAATGAGCAGTTCTTC. Amino acids: CASSQLRGGRVNEQFF. The V call is TRBV4-2, the J call TRBJ2-1, with a weak D call TRBD2 (7 bases). Germline V CDR1 and CDR2: LGHNA, YNFKEQ. The CDR3 totals 16 residues. Trimming pared 3 bases from V and 6 bases from J, leaving 18 bases between.

This chain links TRBV3-1 (or the pseudogene TRBV3-2) with TRBJ2-5; 9 nucleotides agree with TRBD2. Per the germline V gene, CDR1 is LGHDT and CDR2 is YNNKEL (reference sequence). Trimming took 4 bases from V and 4 from J; bases not matched to a gene: 13. The CDR3 totals 17 residues. This CDR3 is CASSRSLEAGGLETQYF. The CDR3 coding sequence is TGTGCCAGCAGCCGGTCCCTTGAAGCGGGGGGTTTAGAGACCCAGTACTTC.